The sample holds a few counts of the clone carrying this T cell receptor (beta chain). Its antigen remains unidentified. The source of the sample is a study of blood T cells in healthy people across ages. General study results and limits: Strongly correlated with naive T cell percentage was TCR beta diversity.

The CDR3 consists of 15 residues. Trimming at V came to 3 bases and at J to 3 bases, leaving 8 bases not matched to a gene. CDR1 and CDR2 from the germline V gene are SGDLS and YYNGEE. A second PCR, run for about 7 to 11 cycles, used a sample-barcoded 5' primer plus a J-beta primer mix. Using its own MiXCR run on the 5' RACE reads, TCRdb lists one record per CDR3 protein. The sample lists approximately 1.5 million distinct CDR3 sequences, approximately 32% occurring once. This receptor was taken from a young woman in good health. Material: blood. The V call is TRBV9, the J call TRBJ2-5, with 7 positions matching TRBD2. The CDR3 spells CASSDTGTTKETQYF. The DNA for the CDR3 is TGTGCCAGCAGCGACACCGGGACTACCAAAGAGACCCAGTACTTC.